This T cell receptor beta chain was captured in a study of cytomegalovirus exposure and HLA in healthy donors. Losses at the gene ends were 8 bases for V and 0 bases for J; bases not matched to a gene: 11. CDR3 length: 18 residues. Per the germline V gene, CDR1 is MNHEY and CDR2 is SMNVEV (reference sequence). 60 Vbeta and 13 Jbeta primers were used in PCR. Clones were sequenced by immunoSEQ multiplex PCR, and TCRdb holds only the in-frame ones, with some missing. This sample has 110,000 or so clones; approximately 80% occur once, and the top ten carry approximately 5.6%. This chain joins TRBV27 and TRBJ2-1, with 12 bases matching TRBD2. This clonotype was obtained from a male donor in good health and CMV-seronegative. Sequenced input: PBMCs. The CDR3 spells CASQGLAGLTSSYNEQFF. The DNA of the CDR3 is TGTGCCAGCCAGGGACTAGCGGGCCTTACTAGCTCCTACAATGAGCAGTTCTTC.